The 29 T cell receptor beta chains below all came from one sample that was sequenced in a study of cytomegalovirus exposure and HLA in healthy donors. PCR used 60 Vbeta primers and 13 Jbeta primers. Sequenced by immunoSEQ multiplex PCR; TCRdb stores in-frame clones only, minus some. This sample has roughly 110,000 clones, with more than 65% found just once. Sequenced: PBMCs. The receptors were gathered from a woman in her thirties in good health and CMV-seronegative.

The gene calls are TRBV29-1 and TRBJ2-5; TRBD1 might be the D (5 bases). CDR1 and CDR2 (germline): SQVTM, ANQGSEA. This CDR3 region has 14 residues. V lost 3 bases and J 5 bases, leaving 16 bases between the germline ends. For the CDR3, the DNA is TGCAGCGTTGATGGTCAGGGCCCCCGGGAGACCCAGTACTTC. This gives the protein CSVDGQGPRETQYF.

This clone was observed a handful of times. As DNA, the CDR3 is TGTGCCAGCAGTTACGGGGCCGACAGAAGTCAGCCCCAGCATTTT. Protein: CASSYGADRSQPQHF. The chain has TRBV6-5 and TRBJ1-5, with TRBD1 as a possible D gene (5 bases). This CDR3 region has 15 residues. Trimming took 2 bases from V and 6 from J, leaving 14 bases between them. Germline V gene lookup returns CDR1 MNHEY and CDR2 SVGAGI.

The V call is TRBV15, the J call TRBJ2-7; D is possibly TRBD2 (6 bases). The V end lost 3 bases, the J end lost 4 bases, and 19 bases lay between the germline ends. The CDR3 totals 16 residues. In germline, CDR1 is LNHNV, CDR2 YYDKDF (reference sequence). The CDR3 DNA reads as TGTGCCACCAGCAGCGTCGGAGGGGCAAGGGATTACGAGCAGTACTTC. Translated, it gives CATSSVGGARDYEQYF. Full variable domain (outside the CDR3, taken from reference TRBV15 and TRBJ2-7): DAMVIQNPRYQVTQFGKPVTLSCSQTLNHNVMYWYQQKSSQAPKLLFHYYDKDFNNEADTPDNFQSRRPNTSFCFLDIRSPGLGDTAMYLCATSSVGGARDYEQYFGPGTRLTVT.

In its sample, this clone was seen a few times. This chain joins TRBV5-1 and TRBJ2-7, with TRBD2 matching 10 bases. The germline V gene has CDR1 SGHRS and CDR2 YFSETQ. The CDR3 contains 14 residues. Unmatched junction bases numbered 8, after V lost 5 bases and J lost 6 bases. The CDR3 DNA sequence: TGCGCCAGCAGACCTGGACTAGCGGAACGCGAGCAGTACTTC. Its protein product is CASRPGLAEREQYF. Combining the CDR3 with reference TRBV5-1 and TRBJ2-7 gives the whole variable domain KAGVTQTPRYLIKTRGQQVTLSCSPISGHRSVSWYQQTPGQGLQFLFEYFSETQRNKGNFPGRFSGRQFSNSRSEMNVSTLELGDSALYLCASRPGLAEREQYFGPGTRLTVT.

CDR3 in amino acids: CASSLTRGSKGTQYF. Here the CDR3 DNA reads TGTGCCAGCAGCTTAACGCGTGGGAGTAAGGGGACCCAGTACTTC. The chain recombines TRBV5-6 with TRBJ2-5; TRBD2 is a possible D gene (5 bases). The CDR3 has 15 residues. Per germline, CDR1 SGHDT and CDR2 YYEEEE. Trimming pared 2 bases from V and 7 bases from J, leaving 18 bases between.

CDR3 DNA sequence: TGCGCCAGCAGCCTTTTCCGGGACTTACTTCGGGTGTCGGGGAACACTGAAGCTTTCTTT. Protein: CASSLFRDLLRVSGNTEAFF. The chain couples TRBV4-1 to TRBJ1-1, with D maybe TRBD1 (5 bases). CDR1 is MGHRA, CDR2 YSYEKL, per germline. The V end was cut by 4 bases, the J end by 1 base, with 28 bases between. CDR3 size: 20 residues.

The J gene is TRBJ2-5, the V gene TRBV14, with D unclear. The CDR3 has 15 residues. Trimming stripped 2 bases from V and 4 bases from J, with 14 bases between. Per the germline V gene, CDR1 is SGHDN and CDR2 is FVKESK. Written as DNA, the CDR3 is TGTGCCAGCAGCCAACTACAAACGAGGCGAGAGACCCAGTACTTC. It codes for CASSQLQTRRETQYF.

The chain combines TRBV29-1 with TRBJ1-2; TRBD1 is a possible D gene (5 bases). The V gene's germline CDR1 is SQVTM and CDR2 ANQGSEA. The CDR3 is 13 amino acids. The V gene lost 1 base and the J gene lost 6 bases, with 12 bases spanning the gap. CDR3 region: CSVEGAGRNGYTF. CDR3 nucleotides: TGCAGCGTTGAAGGGGCAGGGAGGAATGGCTACACCTTC.

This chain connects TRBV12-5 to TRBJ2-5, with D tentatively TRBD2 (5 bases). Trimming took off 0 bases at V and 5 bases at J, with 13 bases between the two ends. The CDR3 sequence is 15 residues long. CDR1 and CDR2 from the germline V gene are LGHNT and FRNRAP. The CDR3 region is CASGLVLGLLETQYF. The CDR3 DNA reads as TGTGCTAGTGGTTTGGTACTAGGGCTCCTTGAGACCCAGTACTTC.

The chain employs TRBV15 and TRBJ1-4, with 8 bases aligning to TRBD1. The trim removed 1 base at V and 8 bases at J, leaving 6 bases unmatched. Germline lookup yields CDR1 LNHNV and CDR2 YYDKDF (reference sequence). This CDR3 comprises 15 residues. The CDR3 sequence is CATSRGQGQAEKLFF. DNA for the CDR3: TGTGCCACCAGCAGAGGACAGGGACAGGCGGAAAAACTGTTTTTT. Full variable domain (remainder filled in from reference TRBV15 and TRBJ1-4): DAMVIQNPRYQVTQFGKPVTLSCSQTLNHNVMYWYQQKSSQAPKLLFHYYDKDFNNEADTPDNFQSRRPNTSFCFLDIRSPGLGDTAMYLCATSRGQGQAEKLFFGSGTQLSVL.

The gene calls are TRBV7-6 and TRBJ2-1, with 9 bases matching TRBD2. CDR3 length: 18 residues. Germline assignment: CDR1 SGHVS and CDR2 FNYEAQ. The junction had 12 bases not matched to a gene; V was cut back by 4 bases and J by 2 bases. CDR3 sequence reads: CASSSPRATSGPYNEQFF. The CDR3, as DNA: TGTGCCAGCAGCTCCCCCAGAGCGACTAGCGGACCCTACAATGAGCAGTTCTTC.

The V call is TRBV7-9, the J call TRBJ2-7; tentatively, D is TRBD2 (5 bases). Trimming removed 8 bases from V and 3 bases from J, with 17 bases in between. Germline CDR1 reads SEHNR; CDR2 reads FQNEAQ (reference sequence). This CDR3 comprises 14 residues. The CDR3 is CASSSSLRGYEQYF. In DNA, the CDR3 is TGTGCCAGCTCGTCCAGCCTCCGGGGCTACGAGCAGTACTTC.

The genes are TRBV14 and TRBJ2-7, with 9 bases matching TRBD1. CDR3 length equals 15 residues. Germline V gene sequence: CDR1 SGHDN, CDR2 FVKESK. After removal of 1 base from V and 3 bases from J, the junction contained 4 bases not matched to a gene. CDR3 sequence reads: CASSQVDRGIYEQYF. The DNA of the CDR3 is TGTGCCAGCAGCCAAGTGGACAGGGGAATCTACGAGCAGTACTTC.

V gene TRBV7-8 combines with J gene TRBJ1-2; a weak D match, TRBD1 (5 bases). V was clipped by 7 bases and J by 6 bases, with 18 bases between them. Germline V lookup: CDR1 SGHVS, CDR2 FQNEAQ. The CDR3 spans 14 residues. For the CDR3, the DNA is TGTGCCAGCACCGACAGTACGGGCTTGAATGGCTACACCTTC. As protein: CASTDSTGLNGYTF. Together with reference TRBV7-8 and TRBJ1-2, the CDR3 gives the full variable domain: GAGVSQSPRYKVAKRGQDVALRCDPISGHVSLFWYQQALGQGPEFLTYFQNEAQLDKSGLPSDRFFAERPEGSVSTLKIQRTQQEDSAVYLCASTDSTGLNGYTFGSGTRLTVV.

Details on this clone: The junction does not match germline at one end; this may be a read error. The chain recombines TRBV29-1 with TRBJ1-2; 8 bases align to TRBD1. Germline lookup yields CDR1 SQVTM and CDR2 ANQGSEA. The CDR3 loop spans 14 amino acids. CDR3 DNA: TGCAGCGTTATGGACAGGGATAACCCCACCGTAGAGGCCTTC. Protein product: CSVMDRDNPTVEAF. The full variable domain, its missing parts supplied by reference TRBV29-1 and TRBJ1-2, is SAVISQKPSRDICQRGTSLTIQCQVDSQVTMMFWYRQQPGQSLTLIATANQGSEATYESGFVIDKFPISRPNLTFSTLTVSNMSPEDSSIYLCSVMDRDNPTVEAFGSGTRLTVV.

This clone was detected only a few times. CDR3 in amino acids: CASSLYGQGWGNTEAFF. For the CDR3, the DNA is TGTGCCAGCAGTTTATACGGACAGGGGTGGGGGAACACTGAAGCTTTCTTT. The V and J genes are TRBV28 and TRBJ1-1; TRBD1 matches 9 bases. After removal of 1 base from V and 1 base from J, the junction contained 7 bases not matched to a gene. Per the germline V gene, CDR1 is MDHEN and CDR2 is SYDVKM. The CDR3 runs to 17 residues.

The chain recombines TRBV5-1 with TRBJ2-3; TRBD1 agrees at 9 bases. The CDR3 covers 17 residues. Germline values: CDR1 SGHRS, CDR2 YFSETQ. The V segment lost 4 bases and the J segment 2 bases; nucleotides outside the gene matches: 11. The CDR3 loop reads CASSGRIGTGSTDTQYF. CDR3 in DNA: TGCGCCAGCAGCGGGAGGATCGGGACAGGGTCCACAGATACGCAGTATTTT.

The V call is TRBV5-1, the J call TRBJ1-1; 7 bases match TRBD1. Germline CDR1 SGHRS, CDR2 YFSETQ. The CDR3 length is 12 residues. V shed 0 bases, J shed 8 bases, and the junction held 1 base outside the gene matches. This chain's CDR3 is CASSLDRGEAFF. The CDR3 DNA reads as TGCGCCAGCAGCTTGGACAGGGGCGAAGCTTTCTTT.

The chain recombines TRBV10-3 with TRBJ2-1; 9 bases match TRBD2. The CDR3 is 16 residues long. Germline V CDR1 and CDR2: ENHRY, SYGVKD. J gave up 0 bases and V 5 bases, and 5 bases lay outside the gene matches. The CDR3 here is CAISQLSGSSYNEQFF. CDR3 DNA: TGTGCCATCAGTCAACTTAGCGGGAGCTCCTACAATGAGCAGTTCTTC.

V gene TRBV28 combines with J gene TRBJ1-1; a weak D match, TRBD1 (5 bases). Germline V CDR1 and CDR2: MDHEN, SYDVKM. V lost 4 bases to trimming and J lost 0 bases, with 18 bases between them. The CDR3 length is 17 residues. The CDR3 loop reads CASSSLRRGLMNTEAFF. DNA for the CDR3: TGTGCCAGCAGTTCTCTTAGGAGGGGCCTTATGAACACTGAAGCTTTCTTT. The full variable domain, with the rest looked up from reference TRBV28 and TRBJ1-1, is DVKVTQSSRYLVKRTGEKVFLECVQDMDHENMFWYRQDPGLGLRLIYFSYDVKMKEKGDIPEGYSVSREKKERFSLILESASTNQTSMYLCASSSLRRGLMNTEAFFGQGTRLTVV.

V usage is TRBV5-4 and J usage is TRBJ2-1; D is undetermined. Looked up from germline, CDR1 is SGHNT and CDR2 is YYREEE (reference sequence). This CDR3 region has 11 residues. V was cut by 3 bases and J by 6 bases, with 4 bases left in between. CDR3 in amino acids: CASSSSNEQFF. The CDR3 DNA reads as TGTGCCAGCAGCTCTAGCAATGAGCAGTTCTTC. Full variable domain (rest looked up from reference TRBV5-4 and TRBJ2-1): ETGVTQSPTHLIKTRGQQVTLRCSSQSGHNTVSWYQQALGQGPQFIFQYYREEENGRGNFPPRFSGLQFPNYSSELNVNALELDDSALYLCASSSSNEQFFGPGTRLTVL.

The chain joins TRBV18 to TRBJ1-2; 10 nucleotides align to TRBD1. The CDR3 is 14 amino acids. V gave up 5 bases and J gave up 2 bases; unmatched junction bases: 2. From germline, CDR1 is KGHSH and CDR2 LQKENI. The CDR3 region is CASSKGQGNYGYTF. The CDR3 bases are TGTGCCAGCTCAAAGGGACAGGGGAACTATGGCTACACCTTC. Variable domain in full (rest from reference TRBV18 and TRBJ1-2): NAGVMQNPRHLVRRRGQEARLRCSPMKGHSHVYWYRQLPEEGLKFMVYLQKENIIDESGMPKERFSAEFPKEGPSILRIQQVVRGDSAAYFCASSKGQGNYGYTFGSGTRLTVV.

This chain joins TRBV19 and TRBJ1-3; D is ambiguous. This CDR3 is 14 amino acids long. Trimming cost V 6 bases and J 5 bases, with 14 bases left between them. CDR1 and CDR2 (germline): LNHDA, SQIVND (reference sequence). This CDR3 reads CASRPTGERNTIYF. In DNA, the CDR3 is TGTGCCAGTAGACCAACTGGAGAAAGAAACACCATATATTTT.

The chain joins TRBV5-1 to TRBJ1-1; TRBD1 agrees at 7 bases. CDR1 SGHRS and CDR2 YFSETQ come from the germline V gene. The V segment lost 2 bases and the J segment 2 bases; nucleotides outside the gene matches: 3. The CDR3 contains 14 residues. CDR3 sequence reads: CASSFGTANTEAFF. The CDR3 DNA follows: TGCGCCAGCAGCTTCGGGACAGCAAACACTGAAGCTTTCTTT.

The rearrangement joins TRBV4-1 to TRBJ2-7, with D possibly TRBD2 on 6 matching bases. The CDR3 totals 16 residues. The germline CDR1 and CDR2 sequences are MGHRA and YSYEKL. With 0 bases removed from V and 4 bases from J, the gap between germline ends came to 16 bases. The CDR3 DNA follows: TGCGCCAGCAGCCAAGATAACCTTCAGGAGGGTTACGAGCAGTACTTC. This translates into CASSQDNLQEGYEQYF.

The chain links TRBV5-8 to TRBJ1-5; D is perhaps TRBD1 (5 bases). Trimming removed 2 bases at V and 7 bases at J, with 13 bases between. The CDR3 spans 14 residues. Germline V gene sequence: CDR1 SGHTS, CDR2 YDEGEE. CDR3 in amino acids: CASSLIRGEQPQHF. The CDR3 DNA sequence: TGTGCCAGCAGCTTAATACGGGGGGAACAGCCCCAGCATTTT.

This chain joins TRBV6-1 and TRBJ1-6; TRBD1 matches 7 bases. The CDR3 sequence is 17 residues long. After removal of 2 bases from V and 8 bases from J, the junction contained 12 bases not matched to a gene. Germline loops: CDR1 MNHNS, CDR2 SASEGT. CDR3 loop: CASSELIYVGGDSPLHF. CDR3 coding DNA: TGTGCCAGCAGTGAATTGATCTACGTAGGGGGCGATTCACCCCTCCACTTT.

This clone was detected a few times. CDR3 residues: CASSLGDKGYTEAFF. The CDR3 region has the DNA TGCGCCAGCAGCTTGGGGGACAAGGGTTATACTGAAGCTTTCTTT. V gene TRBV5-1 combines with J gene TRBJ1-1; the D gene is possibly TRBD1 (6 bases). The CDR3 runs to 15 residues. The germline CDR1 and CDR2 sequences are SGHRS and YFSETQ. V lost 0 bases and J lost 5, with 14 bases in between.

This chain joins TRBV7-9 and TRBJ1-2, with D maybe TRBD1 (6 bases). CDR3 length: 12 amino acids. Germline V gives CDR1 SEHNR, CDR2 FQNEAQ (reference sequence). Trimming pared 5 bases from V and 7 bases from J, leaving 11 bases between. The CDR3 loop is CASSLTGTGYTF. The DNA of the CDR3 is TGTGCCAGCAGCCTCACAGGGACTGGCTACACCTTC.